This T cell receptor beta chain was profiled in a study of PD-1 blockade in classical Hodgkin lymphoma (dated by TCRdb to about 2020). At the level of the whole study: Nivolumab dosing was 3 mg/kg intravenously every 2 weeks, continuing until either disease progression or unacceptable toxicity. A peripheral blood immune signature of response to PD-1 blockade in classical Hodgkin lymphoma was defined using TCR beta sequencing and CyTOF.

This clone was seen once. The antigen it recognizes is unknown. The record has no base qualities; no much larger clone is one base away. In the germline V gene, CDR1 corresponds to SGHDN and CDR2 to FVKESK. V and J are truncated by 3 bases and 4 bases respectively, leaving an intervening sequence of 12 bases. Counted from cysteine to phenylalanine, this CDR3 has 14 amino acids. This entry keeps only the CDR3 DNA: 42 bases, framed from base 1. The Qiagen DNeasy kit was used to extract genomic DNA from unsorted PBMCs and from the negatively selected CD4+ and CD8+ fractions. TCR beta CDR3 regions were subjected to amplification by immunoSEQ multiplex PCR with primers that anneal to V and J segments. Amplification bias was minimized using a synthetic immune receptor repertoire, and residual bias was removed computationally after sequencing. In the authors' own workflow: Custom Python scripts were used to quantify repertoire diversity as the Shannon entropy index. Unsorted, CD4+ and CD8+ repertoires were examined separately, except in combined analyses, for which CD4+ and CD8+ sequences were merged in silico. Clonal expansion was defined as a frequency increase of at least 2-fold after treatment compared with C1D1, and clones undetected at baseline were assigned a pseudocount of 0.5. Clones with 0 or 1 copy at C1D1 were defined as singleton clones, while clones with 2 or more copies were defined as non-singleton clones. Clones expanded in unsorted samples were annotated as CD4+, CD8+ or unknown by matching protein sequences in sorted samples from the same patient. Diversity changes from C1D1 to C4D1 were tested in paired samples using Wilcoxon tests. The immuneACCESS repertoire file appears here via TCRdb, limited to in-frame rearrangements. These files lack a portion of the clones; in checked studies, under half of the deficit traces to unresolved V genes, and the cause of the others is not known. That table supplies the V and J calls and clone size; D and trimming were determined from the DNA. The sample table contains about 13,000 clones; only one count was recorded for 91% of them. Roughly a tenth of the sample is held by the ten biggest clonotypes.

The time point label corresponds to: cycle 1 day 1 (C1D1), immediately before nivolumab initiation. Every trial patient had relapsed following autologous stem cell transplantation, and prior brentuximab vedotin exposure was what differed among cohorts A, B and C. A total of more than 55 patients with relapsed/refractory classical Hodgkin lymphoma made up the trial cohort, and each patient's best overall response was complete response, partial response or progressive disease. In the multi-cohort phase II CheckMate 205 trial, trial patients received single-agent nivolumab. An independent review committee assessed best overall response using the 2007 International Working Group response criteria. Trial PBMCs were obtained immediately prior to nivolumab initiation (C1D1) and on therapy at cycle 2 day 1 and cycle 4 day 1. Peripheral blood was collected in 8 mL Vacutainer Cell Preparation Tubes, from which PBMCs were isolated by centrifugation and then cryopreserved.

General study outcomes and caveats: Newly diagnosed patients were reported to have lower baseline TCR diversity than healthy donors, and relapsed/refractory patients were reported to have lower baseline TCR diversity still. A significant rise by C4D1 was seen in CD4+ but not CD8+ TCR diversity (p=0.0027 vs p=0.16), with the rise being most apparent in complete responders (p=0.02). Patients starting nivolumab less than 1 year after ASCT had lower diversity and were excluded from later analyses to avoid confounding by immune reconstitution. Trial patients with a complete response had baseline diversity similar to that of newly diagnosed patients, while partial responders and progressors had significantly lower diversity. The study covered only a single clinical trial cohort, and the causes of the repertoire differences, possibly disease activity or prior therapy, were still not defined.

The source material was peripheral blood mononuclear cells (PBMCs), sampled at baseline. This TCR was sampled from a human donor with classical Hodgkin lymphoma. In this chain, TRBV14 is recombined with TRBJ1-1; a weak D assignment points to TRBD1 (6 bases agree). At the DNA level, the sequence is TGTGCCAGCAGCCACCGAGGGGGGGGCACTGAAGCTTTCTTT. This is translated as CASSHRGGGTEAFF.